This is a list of T cell receptor beta chains from one sample in a study of cytomegalovirus exposure and HLA in healthy donors. Only in-frame clones appear in the TCRdb table, and some are missing; sequencing was by immunoSEQ multiplex PCR. Here the sample spans roughly 200,000 clones, around 75% being singletons. The sample comprised PBMCs. The receptors originated from a male donor in good health and CMV-seronegative. The CDR3 runs from the conserved cysteine through the conserved F or W. The D gene is left open where the match is weak. The size of a clone is reported for some rows only, either as once, few or many, or as a class for expanded clones.

cdr3_length: 17
j_call: TRBJ2-5
clone_size: NA
v_call: TRBV4-2
d_call: NA
cdr3_nt: TGTGCCAGCAGCACCACGGACAGCCTCCCCCTAGGGGAGACCCAGTACTTC
cdr3_aa: CASSTTDSLPLGETQYF

cdr3_length: 12
j_call: TRBJ2-7
clone_size: NA
v_call: TRBV5-5
d_call: NA
cdr3_nt: TGTGCCAGCAGCTCCTCTAGTTACGAGCAGTACTTC
cdr3_aa: CASSSSSYEQYF

cdr3_length: 13
j_call: TRBJ2-1
clone_size: once
v_call: TRBV7-9
d_call: NA
cdr3_nt: TGTGCCAGCAGCTTAGTCTTATACAATGAGCAGTTCTTC
cdr3_aa: CASSLVLYNEQFF

cdr3_length: 12
j_call: TRBJ2-5
clone_size: NA
v_call: TRBV10-2
d_call: NA
cdr3_nt: TGCGCCAGCAGCGGGGTGTGGGAGACCCAGTACTTC
cdr3_aa: CASSGVWETQYF

cdr3_length: 14
j_call: TRBJ2-7
clone_size: NA
v_call: TRBV7-9
d_call: NA
cdr3_nt: TGTGCCAGCAGCTTAAATGGCCTTCGAGGCGAGCAGTACTTC
cdr3_aa: CASSLNGLRGEQYF

cdr3_length: 12
j_call: TRBJ2-3
clone_size: NA
v_call: TRBV5-5
d_call: NA
cdr3_nt: TGTGCCAGCAGCGGGAGAACGGATACGCAGTATTTT
cdr3_aa: CASSGRTDTQYF

cdr3_length: 15
j_call: TRBJ1-6
clone_size: NA
v_call: TRBV27
d_call: NA
cdr3_nt: TGTGCCAGCACCTCCTGGGCAGGGCCTAATTCACCCCTCCACTTT
cdr3_aa: CASTSWAGPNSPLHF

cdr3_length: 13
j_call: TRBJ1-5
clone_size: few
v_call: TRBV19
d_call: NA
cdr3_nt: TGTGCCAGTATCGGCCAGGCCCAACAGCCCCAGCATTTT
cdr3_aa: CASIGQAQQPQHF

cdr3_length: 13
j_call: TRBJ2-2
clone_size: NA
v_call: TRBV6-6
d_call: NA
cdr3_nt: TGTGCCAGCAGTCCCCGAGGTCCCGGGGAGCTGTTTTTT
cdr3_aa: CASSPRGPGELFF

cdr3_length: 15
j_call: TRBJ2-7
clone_size: few
v_call: TRBV19
d_call: TRBD1
cdr3_nt: TGTGCCAGTAGTCCCCCCGACAGGGGGCTCGGCGAGCAGTACTTC
cdr3_aa: CASSPPDRGLGEQYF

cdr3_length: 15
j_call: TRBJ1-5
clone_size: NA
v_call: TRBV4-1
d_call: NA
cdr3_nt: TGCGCCAGCAGCCAAGAGGAGGGTTTCAATCAGCCCCAGCATTTT
cdr3_aa: CASSQEEGFNQPQHF

cdr3_length: 12
j_call: TRBJ2-5
clone_size: NA
v_call: TRBV29-1
d_call: NA
cdr3_nt: TGCAGCGTCCTAGCAGCCCAAGAGACCCAGTACTTC
cdr3_aa: CSVLAAQETQYF

cdr3_length: 14
j_call: TRBJ1-1
clone_size: NA
v_call: TRBV29-1
d_call: NA
cdr3_nt: TGCAGCGCCAGTCCCTCCAGGGTTGGCACTGAAGCTTTCTTT
cdr3_aa: CSASPSRVGTEAFF

cdr3_length: 14
j_call: TRBJ2-7
clone_size: few
v_call: TRBV7-9
d_call: NA
cdr3_nt: TGTGCCAGCAGCCCTCGCTCCCGGGACTACGAGCAGTACTTC
cdr3_aa: CASSPRSRDYEQYF

cdr3_length: 13
j_call: TRBJ2-5
clone_size: NA
v_call: TRBV30
d_call: TRBD2
cdr3_nt: TGTGCCTGGAACCGCCGGGGAGGGAAGACCCAGTACTTC
cdr3_aa: CAWNRRGGKTQYF

cdr3_length: 14
j_call: TRBJ2-2
clone_size: NA
v_call: TRBV7-3
d_call: NA
cdr3_nt: TGTGCCAGCAGCTTAGAGGTTAACACCGGGGAGCTGTTTTTT
cdr3_aa: CASSLEVNTGELFF

cdr3_length: 15
j_call: TRBJ2-7
clone_size: NA
v_call: TRBV7-2
d_call: TRBD2
cdr3_nt: TGTGCCAGCAGCCAGCCTAGCGGGGCGCAATACGAGCAGTACTTC
cdr3_aa: CASSQPSGAQYEQYF

cdr3_length: 15
j_call: TRBJ1-5
clone_size: once
v_call: TRBV9
d_call: TRBD1
cdr3_nt: TGTGCCAGCAGCGTAACCCCCCAGGGGGATCAGCCCCAGCATTTT
cdr3_aa: CASSVTPQGDQPQHF

cdr3_length: 16
j_call: TRBJ2-3
clone_size: once
v_call: TRBV5-8
d_call: TRBD2
cdr3_nt: TGTGCCAGCAGCTCCCGCGCGGGAGCTGGCACAGATACGCAGTATTTT
cdr3_aa: CASSSRAGAGTDTQYF

cdr3_length: 11
j_call: TRBJ1-1
clone_size: NA
v_call: TRBV12-5
d_call: NA
cdr3_nt: TGTGCTAGTGGTTGGGGCTCGGGAGCTTTCTTT
cdr3_aa: CASGWGSGAFF

cdr3_length: 14
j_call: TRBJ1-2
clone_size: NA
v_call: TRBV10-2
d_call: TRBD1
cdr3_nt: TGCGCCAGCCTGGGGGACAGATTAAGGAGTGGCTACACCTTC
cdr3_aa: CASLGDRLRSGYTF

cdr3_length: 14
j_call: TRBJ1-3
clone_size: NA
v_call: TRBV7-2
d_call: NA
cdr3_nt: TGTGCCAGCAGCTCCGGGACTGCCGGAAACACCATATATTTT
cdr3_aa: CASSSGTAGNTIYF

cdr3_length: 15
j_call: TRBJ2-3
clone_size: once
v_call: TRBV7-9
d_call: TRBD1
cdr3_nt: TGTGCCAGCAGCAGCGGACAGGGCAACACGGATACGCAGTATTTT
cdr3_aa: CASSSGQGNTDTQYF

cdr3_length: 13
j_call: TRBJ2-3
clone_size: NA
v_call: TRBV7-2
d_call: NA
cdr3_nt: TGTGCCAGCAGCCCCTTAGAAAGCGAGGTGCAGTATTTT
cdr3_aa: CASSPLESEVQYF

cdr3_length: 14
j_call: TRBJ2-7
clone_size: NA
v_call: TRBV7-8
d_call: NA
cdr3_nt: TGTGCCAGCAGCATGCTGGGCTACTCCTACGAGCAGTACTTC
cdr3_aa: CASSMLGYSYEQYF

cdr3_length: 15
j_call: TRBJ2-3
clone_size: once
v_call: TRBV19
d_call: TRBD2
cdr3_nt: TGTGCCAGTAGTATCGGACTAGCGGGAATAGGTACGCAGTATTTT
cdr3_aa: CASSIGLAGIGTQYF

cdr3_length: 13
j_call: TRBJ2-7
clone_size: NA
v_call: TRBV9
d_call: NA
cdr3_nt: TGTGCCAGCAGCGGACTACAGGGAACCCAGCAGTACTTC
cdr3_aa: CASSGLQGTQQYF

cdr3_length: 14
j_call: TRBJ1-5
clone_size: NA
v_call: TRBV7-9
d_call: NA
cdr3_nt: TGTGCCAGCAGCTTAGCGGGGGGAACTCAGCCCCAGCATTTT
cdr3_aa: CASSLAGGTQPQHF

cdr3_length: 17
j_call: TRBJ2-6
clone_size: NA
v_call: TRBV10-3
d_call: TRBD1
cdr3_nt: TGTGCCACAAAAGAAAGGACAGGGGGCTCTGGGGCCAACGTCCTGACTTTC
cdr3_aa: CATKERTGGSGANVLTF

cdr3_length: 15
j_call: TRBJ1-2
clone_size: NA
v_call: TRBV7-3
d_call: NA
cdr3_nt: TGTGCCAGCAGCTTAGAGGAAGCCTATTACTATGGCTACACCTTC
cdr3_aa: CASSLEEAYYYGYTF

cdr3_length: 11
j_call: TRBJ2-3
clone_size: few
v_call: TRBV6-5
d_call: NA
cdr3_nt: TGTGCCAGCAGCATCTATAAGACGCAGTATTTT
cdr3_aa: CASSIYKTQYF

cdr3_length: 19
j_call: TRBJ2-3
clone_size: NA
v_call: TRBV7-3
d_call: TRBD2
cdr3_nt: TGTGCCAGCAGCTTAATCAGCCCTCCCCCGACTAGCGGGAGGGATACGCAGTATTTT
cdr3_aa: CASSLISPPPTSGRDTQYF

cdr3_length: 15
j_call: TRBJ1-3
clone_size: NA
v_call: TRBV18
d_call: NA
cdr3_nt: TGTGCCAGCTCACCAACCGGGGGCTCTGGAAACACCATATATTTT
cdr3_aa: CASSPTGGSGNTIYF

cdr3_length: 14
j_call: TRBJ2-7
clone_size: NA
v_call: TRBV28
d_call: TRBD2
cdr3_nt: TGTGCCAGCAGGCGAGCGGGAGGGGCCTACGAGCAGTACTTC
cdr3_aa: CASRRAGGAYEQYF

cdr3_length: 13
j_call: TRBJ1-5
clone_size: NA
v_call: TRBV30
d_call: TRBD1
cdr3_nt: TGTGCCTGGGGACAGGGGTTGGGTCAGCCCCAGCATTTT
cdr3_aa: CAWGQGLGQPQHF

cdr3_length: 14
j_call: TRBJ2-3
clone_size: NA
v_call: TRBV28
d_call: TRBD2
cdr3_nt: TGTGCCAGCAGTTTCGCGGGGGGCACAGATACGCAGTATTTT
cdr3_aa: CASSFAGGTDTQYF

cdr3_length: 13
j_call: TRBJ1-2
clone_size: once
v_call: TRBV2
d_call: NA
cdr3_nt: TGTGCCAGCCGAACCCAGGGTAGCTATGGCTACACCTTC
cdr3_aa: CASRTQGSYGYTF

cdr3_length: 17
j_call: TRBJ2-3
clone_size: NA
v_call: TRBV5-8
d_call: NA
cdr3_nt: TGTGCCAGCAGCTTGGCCGGTACAGGAGAACTCACAGATACGCAGTATTTT
cdr3_aa: CASSLAGTGELTDTQYF

cdr3_length: 14
j_call: TRBJ1-3
clone_size: few
v_call: TRBV11-2
d_call: NA
cdr3_nt: TGTGCCAGCAGCTTAGCCCGGGGAGGTCACACCATATATTTT
cdr3_aa: CASSLARGGHTIYF

cdr3_length: 12
j_call: TRBJ2-3
clone_size: NA
v_call: TRBV6-5
d_call: NA
cdr3_nt: TGTGCCGGGGGACTGCGCACAGATACGCAGTATTTT
cdr3_aa: CAGGLRTDTQYF

cdr3_length: 15
j_call: TRBJ2-1
clone_size: NA
v_call: TRBV10-3
d_call: NA
cdr3_nt: TGTGCCATCAGTGAGCCGGTCAACGCCTACAATGAGCAGTTCTTC
cdr3_aa: CAISEPVNAYNEQFF

cdr3_length: 12
j_call: TRBJ1-5
clone_size: NA
v_call: TRBV2
d_call: NA
cdr3_nt: TGTGCCAGCAGGGCCCCTGGGGGGGCACGGCATTTT
cdr3_aa: CASRAPGGARHF

cdr3_length: 13
j_call: TRBJ1-4
clone_size: NA
v_call: TRBV7-9
d_call: NA
cdr3_nt: TGTGCCAGCAGCTTAGTGGCAGATGAAAAACTGTTTTTT
cdr3_aa: CASSLVADEKLFF

cdr3_length: 14
j_call: TRBJ1-2
clone_size: few
v_call: TRBV6-5
d_call: TRBD1
cdr3_nt: TGTGCCAGCAGCCGGGACAGACTAAACTATGGCTACACCTTC
cdr3_aa: CASSRDRLNYGYTF

cdr3_length: 14
j_call: TRBJ1-5
clone_size: once
v_call: TRBV13
d_call: NA
cdr3_nt: TGTGCCAGCAGCCTCGGGCAGGGGTCTCAGCCCCAGCATTTT
cdr3_aa: CASSLGQGSQPQHF

cdr3_length: 17
j_call: TRBJ2-1
clone_size: NA
v_call: TRBV30
d_call: TRBD2
cdr3_nt: TGTGCCTGGAGTGGAAGCCAGACTAGCGGTTCCGGCAATGAGCAGTTCTTC
cdr3_aa: CAWSGSQTSGSGNEQFF

cdr3_length: 15
j_call: TRBJ2-1
clone_size: NA
v_call: TRBV21-1
d_call: NA
cdr3_nt: TGTGCCAGCAGACCGGGTCTATTCTCCTACAATGAGCAGTTCTTC
cdr3_aa: CASRPGLFSYNEQFF

cdr3_length: 14
j_call: TRBJ2-3
clone_size: NA
v_call: TRBV9
d_call: NA
cdr3_nt: TGTGCCAGCAGCGTAGTGAGTTTCGGGAATACGCAGTATTTT
cdr3_aa: CASSVVSFGNTQYF

cdr3_length: 14
j_call: TRBJ1-2
clone_size: NA
v_call: TRBV28
d_call: NA
cdr3_nt: TGTGCCAGCAGTGCCGATTACGGGAGCTATGGCTACACCTTC
cdr3_aa: CASSADYGSYGYTF

cdr3_length: 13
j_call: TRBJ2-5
clone_size: once
v_call: TRBV15
d_call: NA
cdr3_nt: TGTGCCACCAGCAGAGATTTGAGAGAGACCCAGTACTTC
cdr3_aa: CATSRDLRETQYF

cdr3_length: 13
j_call: TRBJ1-2
clone_size: NA
v_call: TRBV6-1
d_call: NA
cdr3_nt: TGTGCCGGACGGACAGCTGCTAACTATGGCTACACCTTC
cdr3_aa: CAGRTAANYGYTF

cdr3_length: 15
j_call: TRBJ1-1
clone_size: NA
v_call: TRBV28
d_call: NA
cdr3_nt: TGTGCCAGCAGTTTAGAAAGGACAGTGAACACTGAAGCTTTCTTT
cdr3_aa: CASSLERTVNTEAFF

cdr3_length: 15
j_call: TRBJ2-1
clone_size: once
v_call: TRBV6-6
d_call: TRBD2
cdr3_nt: TGTGCCAGCAGTTTACTAGCGGGGGCCGGGCATGAGCAGTTCTTC
cdr3_aa: CASSLLAGAGHEQFF

cdr3_length: 10
j_call: TRBJ2-7
clone_size: NA
v_call: TRBV13
d_call: NA
cdr3_nt: TGTGCCAGCAGCTTAAACGAGCAGTACTTC
cdr3_aa: CASSLNEQYF

cdr3_length: 15
j_call: TRBJ1-6
clone_size: few
v_call: TRBV19
d_call: TRBD1
cdr3_nt: TGTGCCAGTAGTACCACAGGGGGCAGGAATTCACCCCTCCACTTT
cdr3_aa: CASSTTGGRNSPLHF